Detailed here is one T cell receptor beta chain. This clone is described as large (0.1 to 1%). Its binding antigen is unknown. Base-call qualities are not available, and no considerably larger clone is one nucleotide away. This specimen comes from a study of T cells in localized non-small cell lung cancer (dated by TCRdb to the early 2020s). For the study in its entirety: T cell repertoires of about 230 early-stage NSCLC patients were analyzed, with tumors being compared against uninvolved tumor-adjacent lungs. The cohort consisted of a few hundred treatment-naive NSCLC patients whose localized lung tumors had been resected. NSCLC patients had a mean age of around 66 years, and around 130 were male and about 98 female.

The immunoSEQ Assay was used to sequence TCR beta CDR3 regions from DNA. The authors' analysis ran thus. To compute T cell density, TCR beta template counts were normalized to usable DNA, which was estimated by amplifying housekeeping genes. Using the preseqR package, richness was estimated by extrapolating to 120,000 templates for tissue samples and 400,000 templates for PBMC samples. Clonality was defined by subtracting Pielou's evenness from one. Differential abundance testing on productive amino-acid clonotypes, with a minimum total count of 5 and an alpha of 0.1, was used to identify tissue-enriched TCRs. The Jaccard Index and the Morisita Overlap Index were used to measure how much the repertoires overlapped between compartments. GLIPH clustered TCR beta CDR3s with public tetramer-defined viral CDR3s; viral motifs required at least three viral sequences plus V-gene enrichment. TCRdb holds this immuneACCESS table with in-frame rearrangements only. Some clones are missing; in checked studies, unresolved V genes explain under half, and the rest has no known cause. V, J and clone size were drawn from that table, and D and trimming were deduced from the DNA. Present in this sample are 2,900 or so clones, roughly 28% of which were seen just once. The top ten clonotypes cover roughly 17% of the sample.

Overall study outcomes, separate from this receptor: Uninvolved tumor-adjacent lung showed the highest T cell clonality, higher than tumor, which suggests more focused antigenic responses in the uninvolved tumor-adjacent lung. Higher T cell density in blood was associated with longer overall survival, whereas higher clonality in adjacent lung was associated with shorter survival. Because the study design was exploratory, TCR variables were selected using unadjusted p-values without false-discovery rate correction. Because multi-region tumor sequencing was not performed, intratumor heterogeneity could not be ruled out. A median of 57 of the top 100 tumor clones were detected in paired uninvolved adjacent lung, and around 27 of these tumor clones were also found among the top 100 clones of the paired uninvolved adjacent lung.

Uninvolved adjacent lung was sampled at least 2 cm away from the tumor margin, and two independent pathologists confirmed that the tissue had no atypia. At diagnosis, tumor, uninvolved tumor-adjacent lung and peripheral blood were collected and then preserved as a mix of FFPE and fresh-frozen material. This TCR was recovered from a woman aged 35 to 75 with stage II squamous cell lung carcinoma. Material: normal lung tissue next to the tumor, obtained before any cancer treatment.

Read as DNA, the sequence is TGTGCCAGTAGCACAGGAGGCTCTGGGGCCAACGTCCTGACTTTC. This sequence encodes CASSTGGSGANVLTF. In this chain, TRBV19 is recombined with TRBJ2-6, with the D gene tentatively TRBD1 or TRBD2, based on 5 matching bases in each. Reading the germline V gene (reference sequence) gives CDR1 LNHDA and CDR2 SQIVND. From the cysteine through the phenylalanine, the CDR3 covers 15 amino acids. Only the CDR3 DNA stays, 45 bases, in frame from base 1. The junction carries 9 bases between V and J, which are trimmed by 6 bases and 0 bases respectively.